The 29 T cell receptor beta chains presented below share a single source sample, sequenced in a study of beta chain features in type 1 diabetes. The study, taken as a whole, reports: Within each of all four CD4+ subsets, Type 1 diabetes patients had TCRB CDR3s that were moderately but significantly shorter.

For these TCRs, the target antigens are not known. All of the isolated RNA was reverse transcribed, so expressed TCRB transcripts were sequenced. Clones were read by immunoSEQ multiplex PCR, and TCRdb kept only the in-frame ones, dropping some. The table has 93,000 or so clones, under 30% seen once. The sample comprised central memory CD4+ T cells from blood. Receptors were obtained from a young woman with type 1 diabetes.

J is TRBJ2-1 and V is TRBV30, with unresolved D. Germline CDR1 and CDR2: GTSNPN and SVGIG (reference sequence). The CDR3 is 11 residues long. Trimming pared 4 bases from V and 4 bases from J, leaving 5 bases between. CDR3 region: CAWTVYNEQFF. As DNA, the CDR3 is TGTGCCTGGACCGTATACAATGAGCAGTTCTTC.

In its sample, this clone was seen a few times. This chain joins TRBV5-6 and TRBJ2-5; TRBD2 aligns across 8 bases. The CDR3 length is 14 residues. Germline CDR1 SGHDT, CDR2 YYEEEE. Unmatched junction bases numbered 2, after V lost 0 bases and J lost 4 bases. CDR3 protein: CASSLASGLETQYF. Here the CDR3 DNA reads TGTGCCAGCAGCTTGGCTAGCGGGCTAGAGACCCAGTACTTC.

V usage is TRBV21-1 and J usage is TRBJ2-7; the tabulated D call, TRBD1, remains unverified against the DNA. TRBV21-1 is labeled a pseudogene. This CDR3 is 15 amino acids long. CDR3 in DNA: TGTGCCATTATGGGGGGGACAGGGGGCGCGAAGGAGCAGTACGTC. Translating gives CAIMGGTGGAKEQYV.

The chain employs TRBV5-4 and TRBJ2-2, with TRBD2 identical over 10 bases. The CDR3 sequence is 17 residues long. Trimming at V came to 4 bases and at J to 0 bases, leaving 6 bases not matched to a gene. CDR1 is SGHNT, CDR2 YYREEE, per germline (reference sequence). As DNA, the CDR3 is TGTGCCAGCAGCCTCGGACTAGCGGATGCGAACACCGGGGAGCTGTTTTTT. Its translation is CASSLGLADANTGELFF.

The chain is built from TRBV7-9 and TRBJ2-3; 7 bases match TRBD2. The CDR3 spans 12 residues. Germline lookup yields CDR1 SEHNR and CDR2 FQNEAQ (reference sequence). After removal of 8 bases from V and 4 bases from J, the junction contained 3 bases not matched to a gene. This chain's CDR3 is CASGTSADTQYF. The CDR3 DNA reads as TGTGCCAGCGGCACTAGCGCAGATACGCAGTATTTT.

The chain employs TRBV30 and TRBJ2-7, with a weak D call TRBD2 (5 bases). Trimming removed 2 bases at V and 6 bases at J, with 14 bases between. Germline lookup yields CDR1 GTSNPN and CDR2 SVGIG (reference sequence). This CDR3 contains 13 residues. CDR3 region: CAWSSGRGSEQYF. DNA for the CDR3: TGTGCCTGGAGTAGTGGGAGAGGGAGCGAGCAGTACTTC.

The rearrangement joins TRBV7-3 to TRBJ2-7; the match to TRBD1 covers 7 bases. The germline V gene encodes CDR1 SGHTA and CDR2 FQGTGA. Losses at the gene ends were 5 bases for V and 2 bases for J; bases not matched to a gene: 9. The CDR3 runs 15 residues. The CDR3 is CASSTQQGSPYEQYF. DNA for the CDR3: TGTGCCAGCAGCACCCAACAGGGGAGCCCCTACGAGCAGTACTTC.

The chain is built from TRBV6-5 and TRBJ2-7, with TRBD2 identical over 9 bases. V was pared by 5 bases and J by 4 bases, with 6 bases of the junction left unmatched. This CDR3 comprises 14 residues. Germline CDR1 reads MNHEY; CDR2 reads SVGAGI. This CDR3 is CASSASGAGYEQYV. In nucleotides, the CDR3 is TGTGCCAGCAGTGCTAGCGGGGCCGGTTACGAGCAGTACGTC.

In this sample, this clone turned up a few times. The same CDR3 is also encoded by other DNA sequences in this sample. The V and J genes are TRBV5-1 and TRBJ2-3, with 7 bases lining up with TRBD1. The CDR3 is 15 amino acids. J lost 1 base, V lost 2 bases, and 4 bases had no gene match. CDR1 is SGHRS, CDR2 YFSETQ, per germline. The CDR3 spells CASSLQGSGTDTQYF. CDR3 in DNA: TGCGCCAGCAGCTTACAGGGGTCAGGCACAGATACGCAGTATTTT.

The rearrangement joins TRBV18 to TRBJ2-5; no definite D call. The CDR3 consists of 10 residues. In germline, CDR1 is KGHSH, CDR2 LQKENI. V dropped 6 bases and J dropped 5 bases, with 4 bases sitting between them. The chain's CDR3 is CASSGETQYF. For the CDR3, the DNA is TGTGCCAGCTCCGGGGAGACCCAGTACTTC.

The count of this clone is one. V gene TRBV30 combines with J gene TRBJ2-2; D might be TRBD2 (5 bases). This CDR3 has 16 amino acids. The V gene's germline CDR1 is GTSNPN and CDR2 SVGIG (reference sequence). V shed 5 bases and J shed 0 bases, with 16 bases lying between them. The CDR3 nucleotides are TGTGCCTGGGATGGGAGTCTGCTCTCGAACACCGGGGAGCTGTTTTTT. It is translated as CAWDGSLLSNTGELFF.

The V and J genes are TRBV6-1 and TRBJ2-1; 11 bases are shared with TRBD2. Germline V gives CDR1 MNHNS, CDR2 SASEGT. The CDR3 is 18 residues long. J was trimmed by 7 bases and V by 3 bases; bases with no gene match: 14. The DNA of the CDR3 is TGTGCCAGCAGTGATAAGCAGGTCTGGACTAGCGGGTTGAATGAGCAGTTCTTC. It yields the protein CASSDKQVWTSGLNEQFF.

The J gene is TRBJ2-7, the V gene TRBV27; 8 bases agree with TRBD2. The ends lost 5 bases at V and 2 bases at J; junction bases unmatched: 11. The CDR3 consists of 16 residues. CDR1 and CDR2 from the germline V gene are MNHEY and SMNVEV (reference sequence). This CDR3 is CASSPHSGTRPYEQYF. The CDR3 DNA sequence: TGTGCCAGCAGTCCCCATTCCGGGACTAGGCCCTACGAGCAGTACTTC.

This clone turned up a few times. The V gene is TRBV4-2, the J gene TRBJ2-5; the match to TRBD2 covers 8 bases. CDR3 size: 16 residues. CDR1 is LGHNA and CDR2 is YNFKEQ in the germline V gene. The junction had 8 bases not matched to a gene; V was cut back by 4 bases and J by 1 base. This CDR3 is CASSLGVAGGQETQYF. The CDR3 bases are TGTGCCAGCAGCCTAGGGGTTGCGGGAGGCCAAGAGACCCAGTACTTC.

V is TRBV9 and J is TRBJ1-4; 9 bases are a match to TRBD1. The CDR3 is made up of 15 amino acids. CDR1 is SGDLS and CDR2 is YYNGEE in the germline V gene. After removal of 3 bases from V and 8 bases from J, the junction contained 8 bases not matched to a gene. CDR3: CASSGTGGAGEKLFF. The CDR3 DNA follows: TGTGCCAGCAGCGGTACAGGGGGCGCGGGGGAAAAACTGTTTTTT.

The chain links TRBV7-2 to TRBJ2-5; D is unresolved. The J call may be wrong; the DNA end is better matched by TRBJ2-7. Germline V lookup: CDR1 SGHTA, CDR2 FQGNSA. There are 12 residues in the CDR3. The CDR3 DNA follows: TGTGCCAGCAGCACCACCCGATACGAGCAGTACTTC. Its translation is CASSTTRYEQYF.

This clone was seen a few times. The chain links TRBV2 to TRBJ2-2; the match to TRBD2 covers 7 bases. Germline assignment: CDR1 SNHLY and CDR2 FYNNEI. The CDR3 spans 17 residues. The trim removed 4 bases at V and 0 bases at J, leaving 8 bases unmatched. This CDR3 is CASSGASGDANTGELFF. The CDR3 DNA is TGTGCCAGCAGTGGGGCGAGCGGGGACGCGAACACCGGGGAGCTGTTTTTT.

In its sample, this clone was seen a few times. The chain uses TRBV10-3 and TRBJ1-5, with a tentative D call TRBD1 (6 bases). The CDR3 runs to 13 residues. Per the germline V gene, CDR1 is ENHRY and CDR2 is SYGVKD. Trimming left V 11 bases short and J 2 bases short, with 13 bases between. CDR3 bases: TGTGCCGCGCGTCGGACAGGCAATCAGCCCCAGCATTTT. This codes for CAARRTGNQPQHF.

The CDR3 loop is CASSLNTGTTEAFF. The CDR3 DNA sequence: TGTGCCAGCAGCTTAAACACAGGGACCACTGAAGCTTTCTTT. The V and J genes are TRBV11-2 and TRBJ1-1, with TRBD1 as a possible D gene (6 bases). The germline V and J ends were trimmed by 2 bases and 4 bases, with 11 bases remaining between them. Germline V gives CDR1 SGHAT, CDR2 FQNNGV. The CDR3 contains 14 residues.

This chain connects TRBV11-3 to TRBJ2-7, with 7 bases that match TRBD2. J was trimmed by 6 bases and V by 3 bases; bases with no gene match: 5. From germline, CDR1 is SGHNT and CDR2 YENEEA. There are 13 residues in the CDR3. The CDR3 coding sequence is TGTGCCAGCAGCTTTCGGGGCGGGGGCGAGCAGTACGTC. Protein product: CASSFRGGGEQYV.

The gene calls are TRBV19 and TRBJ2-2; tentative D call: TRBD1 (5 bases). The V gene lost 1 base and the J gene lost 2 bases, with 11 bases spanning the gap. Germline CDR1 is LNHDA and CDR2 is SQIVND (reference sequence). The CDR3 length is 16 residues. CDR3 bases: TGTGCCAGTAGTATAGCCAGGGCCCTCAACACCGGGGAGCTGTTTTTT. Translation gives CASSIARALNTGELFF.

The chain joins TRBV11-2 to TRBJ2-1; a weak D match, TRBD1 (6 bases). V was shortened by 1 base and J by 5 bases, with 9 bases between the two germline ends. CDR1 SGHAT and CDR2 FQNNGV come from the germline V gene. CDR3 size: 14 residues. CDR3 bases: TGTGCCAGCAGCTTAGCGGACAGCAACAATGAGCAGTTCTTC. This sequence encodes CASSLADSNNEQFF.

The chain combines TRBV28 with TRBJ1-5; tentatively, D is TRBD1 (5 bases). V was clipped by 6 bases and J by 7 bases, with 16 bases between them. Germline assignment: CDR1 MDHEN and CDR2 SYDVKM. CDR3 length: 14 residues. CDR3: CASRNPGGVQPQHF. The CDR3 DNA reads as TGTGCCAGCAGAAACCCCGGGGGAGTGCAGCCCCAGCATTTT. Together with reference TRBV28 and TRBJ1-5, the CDR3 gives the full variable domain: DVKVTQSSRYLVKRTGEKVFLECVQDMDHENMFWYRQDPGLGLRLIYFSYDVKMKEKGDIPEGYSVSREKKERFSLILESASTNQTSMYLCASRNPGGVQPQHFGDGTRLSIL.

This clone was detected only a few times. This rearrangement joins TRBV29-1 to TRBJ2-1, with a tentative D call TRBD2 (6 bases). The CDR3 is 13 amino acids. V shed 4 bases and J shed 4 bases, with 11 bases lying between them. The germline V gene encodes CDR1 SQVTM and CDR2 ANQGSEA. As DNA, the CDR3 is TGCAGCGTTGCGGGAGCATCGTACAATGAGCAGTTCTTC. It specifies CSVAGASYNEQFF.

This chain joins TRBV7-2 and TRBJ1-2, with 8 nucleotides matching TRBD1. V shed 5 bases and J 3 bases; nucleotides not matched to a gene: 11. CDR3 length: 16 amino acids. Germline CDR1 is SGHTA and CDR2 is FQGNSA. The CDR3 loop reads CASSPRQGRVDYGYTF. The CDR3 DNA sequence: TGTGCCAGCAGCCCCCGACAGGGGAGGGTAGACTATGGCTACACCTTC.

The gene calls are TRBV4-1 and TRBJ2-2; 7 bases agree with TRBD2. With 0 bases clipped from V and 7 bases from J, the junction kept 8 bases outside the gene matches. The CDR3 has 16 amino acids. Germline V gene sequence: CDR1 MGHRA, CDR2 YSYEKL. The chain's CDR3 is CASSQDFASGNGELFF. DNA for the CDR3: TGCGCCAGCAGCCAAGATTTCGCTAGCGGAAACGGGGAGCTGTTTTTT.

V usage is TRBV5-1 and J usage is TRBJ1-2, with a possible D match to TRBD1 (6 bases). Trimming removed 1 base at V and 4 bases at J, with 17 bases between. This CDR3 is 16 amino acids long. Germline V gene data show CDR1 as SGHRS and CDR2 as YFSETQ. CDR3 region: CASSLSGSTGTYGYTF. DNA of the CDR3: TGCGCCAGCAGCTTGTCAGGGAGTACAGGGACCTATGGCTACACCTTC.

V gene TRBV11-3 combines with J gene TRBJ2-1; tentatively, D is TRBD1 (7 bases). Trimming cost V 1 base and J 3 bases, with 16 bases left between them. The CDR3 contains 17 residues. Germline lookup yields CDR1 SGHNT and CDR2 YENEEA. The CDR3 sequence is CASSLAGGSSIYNEQFF. In DNA form, the CDR3 reads TGTGCCAGCAGCTTAGCAGGGGGGAGCAGTATCTACAATGAGCAGTTCTTC.

The V and J genes are TRBV30 and TRBJ2-2; a possible D gene is TRBD1 (6 bases). This CDR3 is built from 13 residues. Germline CDR1 is GTSNPN and CDR2 is SVGIG (reference sequence). Trimming left V 7 bases short and J 4 bases short, with 13 bases between. The CDR3 here is CAFWGQITGELFF. The CDR3 DNA is TGTGCCTTTTGGGGGCAGATCACCGGGGAGCTGTTTTTT.